Sequencing of this T cell receptor beta chain was carried out in a study of identical twins. General study points: Partly confounded zero-insertion analyses could result from invariant MAIT and iNKT cells. There were fewer insertions in abundant cord blood beta clonotypes, but memory repertoires showed no such pattern.

No donor was unhealthy or non-Caucasian. The CDR3 contains 13 residues. V lost 3 bases and J lost 10, with 13 bases in between. Germline-derived CDR1 and CDR2 are LGHDT and YNNKEL (reference sequence). The table lists this clonotype with a few counts. Antigen specificity is unknown. TCRdb ran MiXCR on the 5' RACE reads and lists one entry per CDR3 protein. The table records 500,000 to 650,000 distinct CDR3 sequences, about a fifth of them present only once. These data are also associated with another study on yellow fever vaccine responses in identical twins. That work contributes: Vaccine T cell responses of twins reportedly seemed partly convergent and partly personalized.

This TCR was recovered from a woman aged 18 to 35 in good health. The V gene is TRBV3-1, the J gene TRBJ1-5, with a possible D match to TRBD1 (5 bases). Material for sequencing was CD4+ T cells sorted from blood. The CDR3 loop is CASSQRGPVPQHF. Written as DNA, the CDR3 is TGTGCCAGCAGCCAGCGGGGACCTGTTCCCCAGCATTTT.